This T cell receptor beta chain came from a study of graft-versus-host responses after intestinal transplantation. Study details: Recipients across the board were started on anti-thymocyte globulin induction, then kept on tacrolimus and steroids for around 3 years. Regarding the study as a whole: The presence of high graft-versus-host to host-versus-graft clonal ratios in allografts characterized patients with graft-donor T cell macrochimerism. There were GvH clones found in recipient marrow, and some of them appeared first in ileum or blood.

This clone was found once. Its antigen is not known. Libraries were prepared by immunoSEQ multiplex PCR; TCRdb keeps only in-frame clonotypes and omits some of them. The data show over 85,000 clones, roughly 93% seen once. This CDR3 is 15 amino acids long. From germline, CDR1 is ENHRY and CDR2 SYGVKD. V lost 0 bases to trimming and J lost 2 bases, with 9 bases between them. The sequenced sample was unstimulated CD8+ T cells sorted from spleen or lymph node cells, obtained before intestinal transplant. The V gene is TRBV10-3, the J gene TRBJ2-3; no clear D. The TCR originated in a human donor who received an intestinal transplant. The chain's CDR3 is CAISESGSYTDTQYF. CDR3 coding DNA: TGTGCCATCAGTGAGTCGGGCTCTTACACAGATACGCAGTATTTT.